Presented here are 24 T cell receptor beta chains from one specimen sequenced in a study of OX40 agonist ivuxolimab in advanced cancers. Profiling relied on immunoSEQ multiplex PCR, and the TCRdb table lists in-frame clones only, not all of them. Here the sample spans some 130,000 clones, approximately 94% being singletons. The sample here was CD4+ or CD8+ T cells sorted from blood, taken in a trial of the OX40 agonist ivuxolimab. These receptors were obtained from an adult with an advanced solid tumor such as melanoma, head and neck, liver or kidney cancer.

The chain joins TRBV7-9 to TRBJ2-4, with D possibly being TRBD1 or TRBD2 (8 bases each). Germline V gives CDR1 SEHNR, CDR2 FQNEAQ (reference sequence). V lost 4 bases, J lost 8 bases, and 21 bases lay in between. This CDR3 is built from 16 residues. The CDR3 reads CASSSGGGQVRDIQYF. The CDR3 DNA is TGTGCCAGCAGCTCCGGGGGGGGACAGGTCAGGGACATTCAGTACTTC.

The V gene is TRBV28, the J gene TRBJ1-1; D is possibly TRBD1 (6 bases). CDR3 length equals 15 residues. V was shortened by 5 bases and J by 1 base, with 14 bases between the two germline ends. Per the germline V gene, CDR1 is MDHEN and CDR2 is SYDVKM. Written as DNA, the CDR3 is TGTGCCAGCAGTCCATTGGGGGCAGGGAACACTGAAGCTTTCTTT. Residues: CASSPLGAGNTEAFF. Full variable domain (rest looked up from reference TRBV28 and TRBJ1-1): DVKVTQSSRYLVKRTGEKVFLECVQDMDHENMFWYRQDPGLGLRLIYFSYDVKMKEKGDIPEGYSVSREKKERFSLILESASTNQTSMYLCASSPLGAGNTEAFFGQGTRLTVV.

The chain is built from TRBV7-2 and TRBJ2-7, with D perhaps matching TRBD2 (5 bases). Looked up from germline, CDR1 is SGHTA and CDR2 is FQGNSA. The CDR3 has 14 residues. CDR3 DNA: TGTGCTACCTCCACGGAGGCAGGCCGAGGCGAGCAGTACTTC. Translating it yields CATSTEAGRGEQYF.

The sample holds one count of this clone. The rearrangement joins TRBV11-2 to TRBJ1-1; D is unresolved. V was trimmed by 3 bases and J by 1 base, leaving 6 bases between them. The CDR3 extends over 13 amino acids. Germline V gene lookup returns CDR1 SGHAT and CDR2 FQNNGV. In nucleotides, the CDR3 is TGTGCCAGCAGCTTTGGAAAGAACACTGAAGCTTTCTTT. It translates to CASSFGKNTEAFF.

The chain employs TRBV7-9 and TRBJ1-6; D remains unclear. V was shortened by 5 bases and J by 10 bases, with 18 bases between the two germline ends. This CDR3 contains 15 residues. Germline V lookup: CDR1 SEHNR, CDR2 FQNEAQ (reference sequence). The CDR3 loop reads CASSPSDPRRSPLHF. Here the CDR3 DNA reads TGTGCCAGCAGCCCCTCGGACCCCCGGCGATCACCCCTCCACTTT.

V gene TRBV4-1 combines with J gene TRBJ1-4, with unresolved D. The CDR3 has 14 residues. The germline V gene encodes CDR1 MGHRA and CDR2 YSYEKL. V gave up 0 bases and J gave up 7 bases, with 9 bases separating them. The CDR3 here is CASSQDLGVEKLFF. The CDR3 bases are TGCGCCAGCAGCCAAGATCTGGGCGTTGAAAAACTGTTTTTT.

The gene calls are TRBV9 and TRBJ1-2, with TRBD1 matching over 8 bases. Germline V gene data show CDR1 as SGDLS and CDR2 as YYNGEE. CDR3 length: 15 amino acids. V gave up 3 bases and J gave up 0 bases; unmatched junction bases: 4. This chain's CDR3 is CASSARTGTNYGYTF. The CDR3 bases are TGTGCCAGCAGCGCCCGGACAGGGACTAACTATGGCTACACCTTC.

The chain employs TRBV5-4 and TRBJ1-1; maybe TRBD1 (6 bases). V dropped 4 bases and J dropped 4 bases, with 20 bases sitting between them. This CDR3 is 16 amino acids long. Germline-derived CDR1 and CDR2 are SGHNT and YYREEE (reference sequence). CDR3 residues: CASSARGGAKSTEAFF. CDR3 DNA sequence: TGTGCCAGCAGCGCCCGAGGGGGGGCGAAAAGCACTGAAGCTTTCTTT.

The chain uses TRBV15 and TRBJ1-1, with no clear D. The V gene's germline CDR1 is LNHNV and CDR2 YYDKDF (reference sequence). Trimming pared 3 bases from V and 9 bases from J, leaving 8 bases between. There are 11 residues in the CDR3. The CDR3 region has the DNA TGTGCCACCAGCAGTCCTTTACAAGCTTTCTTT. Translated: CATSSPLQAFF.

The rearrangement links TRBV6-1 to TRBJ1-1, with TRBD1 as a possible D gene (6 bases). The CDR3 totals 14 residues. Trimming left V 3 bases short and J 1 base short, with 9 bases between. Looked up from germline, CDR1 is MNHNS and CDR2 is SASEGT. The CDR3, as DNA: TGTGCCAGCAGTGATCAGGGGAGGAACACTGAAGCTTTCTTT. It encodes CASSDQGRNTEAFF.

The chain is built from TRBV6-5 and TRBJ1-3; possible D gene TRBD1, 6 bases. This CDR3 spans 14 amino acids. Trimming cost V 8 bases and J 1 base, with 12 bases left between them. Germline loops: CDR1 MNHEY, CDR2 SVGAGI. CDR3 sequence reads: CASQRDKSGNTIYF. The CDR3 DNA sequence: TGTGCCAGCCAGCGGGACAAATCTGGAAACACCATATATTTT.

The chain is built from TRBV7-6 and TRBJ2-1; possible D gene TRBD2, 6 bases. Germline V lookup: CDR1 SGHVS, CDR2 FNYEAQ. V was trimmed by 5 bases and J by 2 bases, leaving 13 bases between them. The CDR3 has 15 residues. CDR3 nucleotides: TGTGCCAGCAGCGGTAGGGCGGGGACCTACAATGAGCAGTTCTTC. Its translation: CASSGRAGTYNEQFF.

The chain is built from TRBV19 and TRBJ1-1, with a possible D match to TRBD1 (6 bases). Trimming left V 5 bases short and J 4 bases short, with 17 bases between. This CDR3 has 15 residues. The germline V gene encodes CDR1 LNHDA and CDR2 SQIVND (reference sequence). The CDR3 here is CASSRRGAHGTEAFF. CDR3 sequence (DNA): TGTGCCAGTAGTCGCCGGGGGGCGCATGGCACTGAAGCTTTCTTT.

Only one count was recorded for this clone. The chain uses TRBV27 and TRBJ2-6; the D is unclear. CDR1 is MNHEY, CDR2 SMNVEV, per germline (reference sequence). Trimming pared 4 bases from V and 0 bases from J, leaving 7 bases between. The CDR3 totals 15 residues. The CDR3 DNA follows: TGTGCCAGCAGTTCACCCTCCTCTGGGGCCAACGTCCTGACTTTC. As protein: CASSSPSSGANVLTF. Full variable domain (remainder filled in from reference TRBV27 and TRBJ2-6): EAQVTQNPRYLITVTGKKLTVTCSQNMNHEYMSWYRQDPGLGLRQIYYSMNVEVTDKGDVPEGYKVSRKEKRNFPLILESPSPNQTSLYFCASSSPSSGANVLTFGAGSRLTVL.

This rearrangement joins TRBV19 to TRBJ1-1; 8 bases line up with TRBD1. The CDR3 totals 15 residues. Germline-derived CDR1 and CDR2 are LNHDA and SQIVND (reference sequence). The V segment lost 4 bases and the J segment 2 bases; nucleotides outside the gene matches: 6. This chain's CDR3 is CASSKTGQGNTEAFF. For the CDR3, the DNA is TGTGCCAGTAGTAAAACTGGACAGGGAAACACTGAAGCTTTCTTT.

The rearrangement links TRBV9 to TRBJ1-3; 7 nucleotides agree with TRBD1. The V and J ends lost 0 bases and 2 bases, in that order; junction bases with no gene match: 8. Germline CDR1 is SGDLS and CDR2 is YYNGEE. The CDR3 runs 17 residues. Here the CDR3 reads CASSVAPVGTAGNTIYF. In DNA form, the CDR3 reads TGTGCCAGCAGCGTAGCCCCGGTCGGGACAGCTGGAAACACCATATATTTT.

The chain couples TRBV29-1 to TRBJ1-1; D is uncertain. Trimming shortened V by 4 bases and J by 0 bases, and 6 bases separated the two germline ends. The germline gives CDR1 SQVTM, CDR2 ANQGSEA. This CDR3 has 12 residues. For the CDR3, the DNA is TGCAGCGTTGTTCGGGTGAACACTGAAGCTTTCTTT. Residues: CSVVRVNTEAFF.

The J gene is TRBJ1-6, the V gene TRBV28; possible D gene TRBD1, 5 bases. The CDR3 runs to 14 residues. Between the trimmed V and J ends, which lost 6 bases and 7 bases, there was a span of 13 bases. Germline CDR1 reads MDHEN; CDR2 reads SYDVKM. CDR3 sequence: CASRPGTVNSPLHF. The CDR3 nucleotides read TGTGCCAGCAGGCCCGGGACGGTAAATTCACCCCTCCACTTT.

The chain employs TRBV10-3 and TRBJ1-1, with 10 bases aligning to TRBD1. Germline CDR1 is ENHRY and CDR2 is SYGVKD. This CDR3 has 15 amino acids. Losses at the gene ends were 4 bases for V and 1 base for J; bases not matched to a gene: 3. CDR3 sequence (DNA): TGTGCCATCAGTGGTGGGGACAGGGGGAACACTGAAGCTTTCTTT. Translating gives CAISGGDRGNTEAFF.

CDR3 in DNA: TGTGCCAGCAGCGTAAGGGCCTCCTATAATTCACCCCTCCACTTT. Its protein is CASSVRASYNSPLHF. This chain connects TRBV9 to TRBJ1-6; the D is unclear. Germline CDR1 reads SGDLS; CDR2 reads YYNGEE. Between the trimmed V and J ends, which lost 1 base and 0 bases, there was a span of 5 bases. The CDR3 runs to 15 residues.

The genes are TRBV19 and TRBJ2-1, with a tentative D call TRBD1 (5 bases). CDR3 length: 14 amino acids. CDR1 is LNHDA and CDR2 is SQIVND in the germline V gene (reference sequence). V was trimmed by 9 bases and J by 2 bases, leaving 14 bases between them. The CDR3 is CASTSGFTYNEQFF. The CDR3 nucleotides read TGTGCCAGCACATCAGGGTTCACCTACAATGAGCAGTTCTTC.

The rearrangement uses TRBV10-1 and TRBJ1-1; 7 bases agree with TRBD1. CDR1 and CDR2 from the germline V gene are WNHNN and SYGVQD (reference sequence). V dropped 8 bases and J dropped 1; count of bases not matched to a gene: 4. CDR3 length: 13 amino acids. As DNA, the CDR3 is TGCGCCAGCGCCTGGACAGGGAACACTGAAGCTTTCTTT. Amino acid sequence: CASAWTGNTEAFF.

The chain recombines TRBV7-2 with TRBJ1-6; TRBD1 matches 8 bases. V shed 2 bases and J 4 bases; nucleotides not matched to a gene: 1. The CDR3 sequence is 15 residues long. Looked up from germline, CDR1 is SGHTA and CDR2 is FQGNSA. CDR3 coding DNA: TGTGCCAGCAGCTTATGGGACAGGTATAATTCACCCCTCCACTTT. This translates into CASSLWDRYNSPLHF.

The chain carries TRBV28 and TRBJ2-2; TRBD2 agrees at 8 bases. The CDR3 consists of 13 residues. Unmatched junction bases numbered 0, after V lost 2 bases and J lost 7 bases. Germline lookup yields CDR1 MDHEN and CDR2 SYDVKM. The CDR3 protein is CASSLAGGGELFF. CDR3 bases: TGTGCCAGCAGTTTAGCGGGGGGCGGGGAGCTGTTTTTT.